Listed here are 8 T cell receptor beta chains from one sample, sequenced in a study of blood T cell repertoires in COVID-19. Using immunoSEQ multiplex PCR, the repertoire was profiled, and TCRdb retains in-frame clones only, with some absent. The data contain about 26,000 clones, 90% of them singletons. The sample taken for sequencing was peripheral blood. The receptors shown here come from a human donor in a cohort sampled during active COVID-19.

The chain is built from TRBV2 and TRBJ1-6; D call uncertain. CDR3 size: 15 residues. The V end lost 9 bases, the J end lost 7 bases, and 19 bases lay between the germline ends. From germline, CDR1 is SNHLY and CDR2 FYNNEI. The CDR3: CARKKGPGENSPLHF. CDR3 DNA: TGTGCCAGAAAGAAAGGTCCGGGAGAAAATTCACCCCTCCACTTT. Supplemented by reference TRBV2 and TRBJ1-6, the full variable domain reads EPEVTQTPSHQVTQMGQEVILRCVPISNHLYFYWYRQILGQKVEFLVSFYNNEISEKSEIFDDQFSVERPDGSNFTLKIRSTKLEDSAMYFCARKKGPGENSPLHFGNGTRLTVT.

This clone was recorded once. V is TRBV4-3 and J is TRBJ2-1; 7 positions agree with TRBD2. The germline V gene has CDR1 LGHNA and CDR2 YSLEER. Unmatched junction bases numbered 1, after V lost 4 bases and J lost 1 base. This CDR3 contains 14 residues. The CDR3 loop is CASSRAGSYNEQFF. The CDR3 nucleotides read TGCGCCAGCAGCCGAGCGGGATCCTACAATGAGCAGTTCTTC.

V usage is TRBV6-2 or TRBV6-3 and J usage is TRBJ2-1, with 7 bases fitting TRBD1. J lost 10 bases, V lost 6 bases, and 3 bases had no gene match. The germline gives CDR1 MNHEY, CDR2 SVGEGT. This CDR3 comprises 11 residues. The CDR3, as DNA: TGTGCCAGCAGCCACAGGGGAGAGCAGTTCTTC. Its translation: CASSHRGEQFF.

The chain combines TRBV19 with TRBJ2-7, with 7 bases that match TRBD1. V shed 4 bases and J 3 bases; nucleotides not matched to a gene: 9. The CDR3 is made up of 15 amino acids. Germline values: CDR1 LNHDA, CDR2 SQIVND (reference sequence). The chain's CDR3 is CASSKTGSSFYEQYF. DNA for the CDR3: TGTGCCAGTAGTAAGACAGGGAGCAGTTTCTACGAGCAGTACTTC.

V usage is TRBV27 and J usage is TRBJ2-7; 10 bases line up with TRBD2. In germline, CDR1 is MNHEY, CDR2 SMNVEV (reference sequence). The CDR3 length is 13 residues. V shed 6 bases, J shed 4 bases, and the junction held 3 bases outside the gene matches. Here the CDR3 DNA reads TGTGCCAGCAGAACTAGCGGGGTATACGAGCAGTACTTC. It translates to CASRTSGVYEQYF.

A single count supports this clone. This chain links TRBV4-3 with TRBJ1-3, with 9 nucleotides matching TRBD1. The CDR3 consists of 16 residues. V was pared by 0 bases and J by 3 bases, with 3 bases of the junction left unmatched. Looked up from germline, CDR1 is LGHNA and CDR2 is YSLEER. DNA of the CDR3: TGCGCCAGCAGCCAAGACGACAGGGGGATTGGAAACACCATATATTTT. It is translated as CASSQDDRGIGNTIYF.

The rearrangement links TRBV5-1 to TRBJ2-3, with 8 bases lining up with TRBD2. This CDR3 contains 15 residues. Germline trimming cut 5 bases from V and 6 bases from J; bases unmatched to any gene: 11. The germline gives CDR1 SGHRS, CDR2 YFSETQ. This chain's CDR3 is CASRPGTRAGDTQYF. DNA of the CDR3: TGCGCCAGCAGACCCGGGACTAGGGCGGGGGATACGCAGTATTTT.

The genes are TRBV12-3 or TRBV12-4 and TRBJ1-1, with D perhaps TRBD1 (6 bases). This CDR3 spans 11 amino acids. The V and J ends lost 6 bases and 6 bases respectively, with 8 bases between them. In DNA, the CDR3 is TGTGCCAGCAGCAGGGGTCCTGAAGCTTTCTTT. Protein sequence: CASSRGPEAFF.